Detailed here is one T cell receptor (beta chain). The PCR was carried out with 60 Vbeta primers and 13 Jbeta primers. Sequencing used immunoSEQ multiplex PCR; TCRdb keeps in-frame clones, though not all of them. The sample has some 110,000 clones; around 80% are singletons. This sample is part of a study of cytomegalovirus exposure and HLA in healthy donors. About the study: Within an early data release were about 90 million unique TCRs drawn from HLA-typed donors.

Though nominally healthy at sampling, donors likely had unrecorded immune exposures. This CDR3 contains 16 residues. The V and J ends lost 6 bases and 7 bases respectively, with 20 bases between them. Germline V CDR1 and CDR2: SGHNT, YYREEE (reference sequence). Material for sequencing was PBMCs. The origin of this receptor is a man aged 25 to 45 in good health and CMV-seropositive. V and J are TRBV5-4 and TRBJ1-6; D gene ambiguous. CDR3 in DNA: TGTGCCAGCACAGGTTCGGGATCTCTACCCAATTCACCCCTCCACTTT. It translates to CASTGSGSLPNSPLHF.